Each of the 21 T cell receptor beta chains below was sequenced from the same sample in a study of T-cell memory formation after mild COVID-19. TCRdb itself ran the 5' RACE reads through MiXCR, one entry per CDR3 protein. The sample comprises 40,000 to 55,000 distinct CDR3 sequences, approximately 12% of which are singletons, and approximately 25% rests with the top ten. The sample taken for sequencing was PBMCs or a T cell subset sorted from them (not recorded which). Every receptor here comes from a man in his late teens or twenties who had mild COVID-19 (a few samples of this study predate the infection). Cell type and time point are not known.

CDR3 in DNA: TGCGCCAGCAGCCCCGGGGGACAGGGTTGGTCACCCCTCCACTTT. Encoded protein: CASSPGGQGWSPLHF. The chain carries TRBV5-1 and TRBJ1-6, with 9 nucleotides matching TRBD1. Per the germline V gene, CDR1 is SGHRS and CDR2 is YFSETQ. The CDR3 extends over 15 amino acids. The V gene end was trimmed by 4 bases and the J gene end by 10 bases; junction bases not matched to a gene: 9.

In its sample, this clonotype was seen many times. V is TRBV5-1 and J is TRBJ2-3; 8 bases line up with TRBD2. The V gene end was trimmed by 2 bases and the J gene end by 3 bases; junction bases not matched to a gene: 11. The CDR3 extends over 17 amino acids. Germline V CDR1 and CDR2: SGHRS, YFSETQ. Here the CDR3 DNA reads TGCGCCAGCAGCTTCTCCTATGCGGGGGGAAATACAGATACGCAGTATTTT. It translates to CASSFSYAGGNTDTQYF.

This clonotype came up a few times. This sequence joins TRBV20-1 and TRBJ1-2; perhaps TRBD1 as D (6 bases). Trimming cost V 6 bases and J 4 bases, with 18 bases left between them. Germline CDR1 is DFQATT and CDR2 is SNEGSKA (reference sequence). The CDR3 loop spans 14 amino acids. CDR3 DNA sequence: TGCAGTGCCTGGGGGCAGGGCAGTAGCTATGGCTACACCTTC. This encodes CSAWGQGSSYGYTF.

This clonotype showed up just a few times. The rearrangement joins TRBV5-8 to TRBJ2-3; 11 bases agree with TRBD1. Trimming removed 5 bases from V and 6 bases from J; junction bases left unmatched: 14. Germline assignment: CDR1 SGHTS and CDR2 YDEGEE. The CDR3 is 17 residues long. In DNA form, the CDR3 reads TGTGCCAGCAGTTGGGACAGGGGGTCTATCTTTAAGGATACGCAGTATTTT. Its translation is CASSWDRGSIFKDTQYF.

This chain links TRBV6-5 with TRBJ1-1; D perhaps matches TRBD1 (6 bases). Per the germline V gene, CDR1 is MNHEY and CDR2 is SVGAGI. The ends were cut back, 0 bases at V and 4 bases at J, with 12 bases in the middle. The CDR3 has 15 residues. CDR3 protein: CASSYSGTTTTEAFF. Written as DNA, the CDR3 is TGTGCCAGCAGTTACTCGGGGACAACGACCACTGAAGCTTTCTTT.

This clonotype occurred many times. The rearrangement uses TRBV20-1 and TRBJ2-7; D tentatively reads TRBD1 or TRBD2 (5 bases each). The CDR3 sequence is 14 residues long. In germline, CDR1 is DFQATT, CDR2 SNEGSKA (reference sequence). V was cut by 2 bases and J by 6 bases, with 17 bases left in between. The CDR3 loop reads CSARSGGEVFEQYV. The DNA for the CDR3 is TGCAGTGCTAGAAGTGGGGGTGAAGTTTTCGAGCAGTACGTC.

The CDR3 is CASSLGTGGNTIYF. The CDR3 nucleotides read TGTGCCAGCAGCTTAGGGACGGGAGGAAACACCATATATTTT. This chain connects TRBV7-9 to TRBJ1-3; no firm D call. V was pared by 1 base and J by 4 bases, with 8 bases between. The CDR3 length is 14 residues. Germline-derived CDR1 and CDR2 are SEHNR and FQNEAQ (reference sequence).

The V call is TRBV18, the J call TRBJ1-1; perhaps TRBD1 as D (5 bases). The CDR3 has 16 amino acids. CDR1 is KGHSH, CDR2 LQKENI, per germline. The V end was cut by 3 bases, the J end by 1 base, with 15 bases between. This CDR3 reads CASSPIFRASNTEAFF. CDR3 bases: TGTGCCAGCTCACCCATATTCAGGGCGTCGAACACTGAAGCTTTCTTT.

The chain joins TRBV5-1 to TRBJ2-2; D uncertain. CDR1 SGHRS and CDR2 YFSETQ come from the germline V gene. The ends were cut back, 0 bases at V and 0 bases at J, with 6 bases in the middle. CDR3 length equals 15 residues. This CDR3 is CASSLGVTNTGELFF. CDR3 nucleotide sequence: TGCGCCAGCAGCTTGGGGGTCACGAACACCGGGGAGCTGTTTTTT.

This clonotype was detected only a few times. The rearrangement uses TRBV3-1 and TRBJ2-1; maybe TRBD1 (5 bases). Trimming took off 3 bases at V and 1 base at J, with 7 bases between the two ends. The V gene's germline CDR1 is LGHDT and CDR2 YNNKEL (reference sequence). The CDR3 contains 14 residues. The CDR3 DNA sequence: TGTGCCAGCAGCCAGACAGCGTCCTACAATGAGCAGTTCTTC. It encodes CASSQTASYNEQFF.

In its sample, this clonotype was seen a few times. The chain links TRBV6-2 or TRBV6-3 to TRBJ2-3; D not resolved. The CDR3 runs to 13 residues. Trimming pared 4 bases from V and 0 bases from J, leaving 5 bases between. The V gene's germline CDR1 is MNHEY and CDR2 SVGEGT. The CDR3 coding sequence is TGTGCCAGCAGTTCCAAAAGCACAGATACGCAGTATTTT. Translating it yields CASSSKSTDTQYF.

J is TRBJ2-7 and V is TRBV28, with D tentatively TRBD2 (6 bases). The ends were cut back, 6 bases at V and 3 bases at J, with 9 bases in the middle. CDR1 and CDR2 from the germline V gene are MDHEN and SYDVKM. The CDR3 consists of 12 residues. CDR3 region: CASSPGVYEQYV. The CDR3 coding sequence is TGTGCCAGCAGCCCGGGGGTCTACGAGCAGTACGTC.

V is TRBV28 and J is TRBJ2-3; TRBD2 matches 9 bases. The CDR3 has 18 amino acids. Germline values: CDR1 MDHEN, CDR2 SYDVKM. V lost 5 bases and J lost 7; bases outside the gene matches: 19. The CDR3 nucleotides read TGTGCCAGCAGTCATCTCCTCTTGACTAGCGGACTACCCCATACGCAGTATTTT. The encoded protein is CASSHLLLTSGLPHTQYF. The full variable domain, with the rest looked up from reference TRBV28 and TRBJ2-3, is DVKVTQSSRYLVKRTGEKVFLECVQDMDHENMFWYRQDPGLGLRLIYFSYDVKMKEKGDIPEGYSVSREKKERFSLILESASTNQTSMYLCASSHLLLTSGLPHTQYFGPGTRLTVL.

Many counts were recorded for this clonotype. The V gene is TRBV6-5, the J gene TRBJ2-2, with D unclear. The V end lost 2 bases, the J end lost 5 bases, and 12 bases lay between the germline ends. Looked up from germline, CDR1 is MNHEY and CDR2 is SVGAGI. This CDR3 has 15 amino acids. CDR3 DNA: TGTGCCAGCAGTTACGTTGGCGTTTGGACCGGGGAGCTGTTTTTT. Residues: CASSYVGVWTGELFF.

This chain uses TRBV12-3 or TRBV12-4 with TRBJ2-1, with D uncertain. V was pared by 4 bases and J by 7 bases, with 11 bases between. The CDR3 consists of 13 residues. CDR3 loop: CASSSPEANEQFF. As DNA, the CDR3 is TGTGCCAGCAGTTCCCCAGAGGCAAATGAGCAGTTCTTC.

This clonotype was observed many times. The chain joins TRBV4-3 to TRBJ2-2; 8 nucleotides line up with TRBD1. Germline CDR1 reads LGHNA; CDR2 reads YSLEER. The CDR3 covers 15 residues. Losses at the gene ends were 4 bases for V and 3 bases for J; bases not matched to a gene: 4. The CDR3 sequence is CASSLDRGDTGELFF. DNA of the CDR3: TGCGCCAGCAGCCTCGACAGGGGAGACACCGGGGAGCTGTTTTTT.

The chain employs TRBV9 and TRBJ2-5; 7 positions agree with TRBD1. The CDR3 sequence is 13 residues long. J was trimmed by 2 bases and V by 3 bases; bases with no gene match: 1. Per the germline V gene, CDR1 is SGDLS and CDR2 is YYNGEE. The CDR3 DNA sequence: TGTGCCAGCAGCGAACAGGGGCAAGAGACCCAGTACTTC. It is translated as CASSEQGQETQYF.

The chain uses TRBV10-3 and TRBJ1-1, with 9 bases lining up with TRBD1. The CDR3 loop spans 13 amino acids. Germline lookup yields CDR1 ENHRY and CDR2 SYGVKD. Trimming cost V 6 bases and J 3 bases; bases outside gene matches: 2. DNA of the CDR3: TGTGCCATCAGCCGGACAGGGGACACTGAAGCTTTCTTT. This gives the protein CAISRTGDTEAFF.

The chain combines TRBV28 with TRBJ2-5; 10 bases map to TRBD1. The CDR3 consists of 14 residues. V was clipped by 6 bases and J by 5 bases; unmatched bases: 6. Germline-derived CDR1 and CDR2 are MDHEN and SYDVKM. The CDR3 DNA reads TGTGCCAGCAGAGACAGGGGGCGCGGGGAGACCCAGTACTTC. This sequence encodes CASRDRGRGETQYF.

This clonotype occurred many times. V usage is TRBV6-2 or TRBV6-3 and J usage is TRBJ2-7, with D tentatively TRBD1 (7 bases). V was clipped by 6 bases and J by 5 bases, with 14 bases between them. The germline CDR1 and CDR2 sequences are MNHEY and SVGEGT. This CDR3 spans 13 amino acids. CDR3 DNA: TGTGCCAGCAGAAAATCCAGGGGGGACGAGCAGTACGTC. This codes for CASRKSRGDEQYV.

This clonotype was counted only a few times. The V call is TRBV5-5, the J call TRBJ2-3, with TRBD2 matching 9 bases. Trimming removed 0 bases from V and 6 bases from J; junction bases left unmatched: 8. Germline V CDR1 and CDR2: SGHKS, YYEKEE (reference sequence). The CDR3 consists of 16 residues. This CDR3 is CASSLEAGGWTDTQYF. The CDR3 region has the DNA TGTGCCAGCAGCTTGGAAGCGGGGGGCTGGACTGATACGCAGTATTTT.